This T cell receptor beta chain derives from a study of cytomegalovirus exposure and HLA in healthy donors. Whole-study findings and limits: The investigators catalogued about 170 TCR beta chains as cytomegalovirus-associated.

Separation from the approximately 690-subject first cohort characterized the roughly 110-subject validation cohort, to which the donors belonged. Data came from immunoSEQ multiplex PCR; TCRdb stores just in-frame clones and leaves some out. The data hold some 240,000 clones, with over 75% observed a single time. This clone was observed a single time. What it recognizes is unknown. This TCR derives from a woman between 18 and 29 years old in good health and CMV-seropositive. The sequenced sample consisted of PBMCs.

The CDR3 DNA reads TGTGCCAGCAGCCCGACTTGGCTTAATAAGTTCTTC. Translating gives CASSPTWLNKFF. The J gene is TRBJ2-1, the V gene TRBV11-2; D remains unclear. The CDR3 is made up of 12 amino acids. Germline CDR1 and CDR2: SGHAT and FQNNGV. Trimming removed 5 bases at V and 14 bases at J, with 16 bases between.